This is a list of T cell receptor beta chains from one sample in a study of cytomegalovirus exposure and HLA in healthy donors. This table comes from immunoSEQ multiplex PCR, and its TCRdb copy is limited to in-frame clones, with some not included. Among 120,000 or so clones listed, roughly four fifths were seen once. The sequencing sample was made of PBMCs. These receptors all come from a male donor in good health and CMV-seropositive. The CDR3 runs from the conserved cysteine through the conserved F or W. D genes are given only for firm matches. The size field is filled for only some rows; it gives once, few, many or a size class.

NA	TRBV28	NA	TRBJ2-7	CASSRGAPRNEQYF	TGTGCCAGCAGTCGGGGGGCTCCGCGGAACGAGCAGTACTTC
once	TRBV30	NA	TRBJ2-5	CAWRPGGQETQYF	TGTGCCTGGAGACCCGGGGGCCAAGAGACCCAGTACTTC
NA	TRBV6-5	NA	TRBJ1-1	CASSYGRGGTEAFF	TGTGCCAGCAGTTATGGGAGGGGCGGCACTGAAGCTTTCTTT
NA	TRBV2	TRBD2	TRBJ2-5	CASSWGLAGDRETQYF	TGTGCCAGCAGTTGGGGACTAGCGGGAGATCGGGAGACCCAGTACTTC
NA	TRBV15	NA	TRBJ2-6	CATSRDPSSGANVLTF	TGTGCCACCAGCAGAGATCCCAGCTCTGGGGCCAACGTCCTGACTTTC
once	TRBV29-1	TRBD2	TRBJ2-7	CSVVLADTYEQYF	TGCAGCGTTGTTCTAGCGGATACCTACGAGCAGTACTTC
NA	TRBV4-3	TRBD1	TRBJ1-5	CASSLGTDQPQHF	TGCGCCAGCAGCCTAGGGACAGATCAGCCCCAGCATTTT
NA	TRBV6-1	NA	TRBJ1-5	CASSDIPGQPQHF	TGTGCCAGCAGTGACATCCCGGGACAGCCCCAGCATTTT
once	TRBV19	NA	TRBJ2-2	CASSLLGPGPTGELFF	TGTGCCAGTAGCCTCCTAGGGCCAGGGCCCACCGGGGAGCTGTTTTTT
NA	TRBV27	NA	TRBJ2-3	CASSFRVFTDTQYF	TGTGCCAGCAGTTTTCGGGTCTTCACAGATACGCAGTATTTT
NA	TRBV7-2	NA	TRBJ1-2	CASSRTGQTYGYTF	TGTGCCAGCAGCCGTACAGGGCAAACCTATGGCTACACCTTC
NA	TRBV27	NA	TRBJ2-5	CASSRDITPETQYF	TGTGCCAGCAGCCGGGACATAACCCCGGAGACCCAGTACTTC
NA	TRBV5-6	NA	TRBJ1-5	CASSLGYTAGQPQHF	TGTGCCAGCAGCTTGGGATACACCGCGGGGCAGCCCCAGCATTTT
NA	TRBV5-4	TRBD2	TRBJ2-5	CASRIAGAETQYF	TGCGCCAGCAGGATAGCGGGAGCAGAGACCCAGTACTTC